The rows below give T cell receptor beta chains drawn from one sample of a study of control samples from healthy donors and cancer patients. Method: immunoSEQ multiplex PCR; TCRdb's copy keeps in-frame clones and lacks some. Of some 120,000 clones listed, 75% to 90% are singletons. Material for sequencing was PBMCs. These receptors all come from a woman aged 45-65 years with colorectal cancer. Both conserved end residues are part of each CDR3. Each record gives: D gene, J gene, clone size, V gene, CDR3 DNA, CDR3 protein. D genes are given only for firm matches. Clone sizes are given selectively: once, few, many, or a class where the clone is expanded.

d_gene: NA; j_gene: TRBJ1-6; abundance: NA; v_gene: TRBV6-5; CDR3nt: TGTGCCAGCAGTTACTCGAGACGCTCCTATAATTCACCCCTCCACTTT; CDR3aa: CASSYSRRSYNSPLHF
d_gene: NA; j_gene: TRBJ2-2; abundance: NA; v_gene: TRBV9; CDR3nt: TGTGCCAGCAGCCCCTCCCGCACCGGGGAGCTGTTTTTT; CDR3aa: CASSPSRTGELFF
d_gene: NA; j_gene: TRBJ2-1; abundance: NA; v_gene: TRBV5-1; CDR3nt: TGCGCCAGCAGCTCGCCTGGGGGATCTGGCTACAATGAGCAGTTCTTC; CDR3aa: CASSSPGGSGYNEQFF
d_gene: NA; j_gene: TRBJ2-7; abundance: NA; v_gene: TRBV7-9; CDR3nt: TGTGCCAGCAGCTTAGCGGTCGACGAGCAGTACTTC; CDR3aa: CASSLAVDEQYF
d_gene: NA; j_gene: TRBJ1-2; abundance: NA; v_gene: TRBV28; CDR3nt: TGTGCCAGCAGTTTTTCCGCCGGCCTTCGAGACTACACCTTC; CDR3aa: CASSFSAGLRDYTF
d_gene: NA; j_gene: TRBJ1-1; abundance: once; v_gene: TRBV10-1; CDR3nt: TGCGCCACCAGTCGACAGCGGAACACTGAAGCTTTCTTT; CDR3aa: CATSRQRNTEAFF
d_gene: NA; j_gene: TRBJ1-2; abundance: NA; v_gene: TRBV7-9; CDR3nt: TGTGCCAGCAGCTTAGCGCCGGCACCCGGCGGCTACACCTTC; CDR3aa: CASSLAPAPGGYTF
d_gene: NA; j_gene: TRBJ1-6; abundance: NA; v_gene: TRBV7-6; CDR3nt: TGTGCCAGCAGTCTAGTCCCGGGACGGGGGAATAATTCACCCCTCCACTTT; CDR3aa: CASSLVPGRGNNSPLHF
d_gene: TRBD1; j_gene: TRBJ1-2; abundance: NA; v_gene: TRBV18; CDR3nt: TGTGCCAGCTCACCCTCTGGGACAGCTTTCGACTACACCTTC; CDR3aa: CASSPSGTAFDYTF
d_gene: NA; j_gene: TRBJ1-3; abundance: NA; v_gene: TRBV30; CDR3nt: TGTGCCTGGAGTGATGTTCCGGACTTGCTGGGAAACACCATATATTTT; CDR3aa: CAWSDVPDLLGNTIYF
d_gene: NA; j_gene: TRBJ2-7; abundance: NA; v_gene: TRBV4-1; CDR3nt: TGCGCCAGCAGCCAAGGGGTGGGGTCCTACGAGCAGTACTTC; CDR3aa: CASSQGVGSYEQYF
d_gene: NA; j_gene: TRBJ1-4; abundance: NA; v_gene: TRBV7-9; CDR3nt: TGTGCCAGCAGCTTAGTAGCAGGGGAGGAAAAACTGTTTTTT; CDR3aa: CASSLVAGEEKLFF
d_gene: NA; j_gene: TRBJ2-7; abundance: NA; v_gene: TRBV5-6; CDR3nt: TGTGCCAGCAGCTCGGCGGCTGAAAGGGAGCAGTACTTC; CDR3aa: CASSSAAEREQYF
d_gene: TRBD1; j_gene: TRBJ1-1; abundance: NA; v_gene: TRBV7-9; CDR3nt: TGTGCGCAGACAGGGAGGTTGGCTGAAGCTTTCTTT; CDR3aa: CAQTGRLAEAFF
d_gene: NA; j_gene: TRBJ2-1; abundance: NA; v_gene: TRBV19; CDR3nt: TGTGCCAGTGGGGAACGTAGCTCCTACAATGAGCAGTTCTTC; CDR3aa: CASGERSSYNEQFF
d_gene: NA; j_gene: TRBJ1-1; abundance: NA; v_gene: TRBV7-9; CDR3nt: TGTGCCAGCAGCCTCTCTGGGACGCCCATGAACACTGAAGCTTTCTTT; CDR3aa: CASSLSGTPMNTEAFF
d_gene: TRBD1; j_gene: TRBJ1-1; abundance: NA; v_gene: TRBV12-3/TRBV12-4; CDR3nt: TGTGCCAGCAGCCGGACAGGGTCCACTGAAGCTTTCTTT; CDR3aa: CASSRTGSTEAFF
d_gene: TRBD1; j_gene: TRBJ2-7; abundance: NA; v_gene: TRBV18; CDR3nt: TGTGCCAGCGCGACGACAGGGTACGACGAGCAGTACTTC; CDR3aa: CASATTGYDEQYF
d_gene: NA; j_gene: TRBJ2-5; abundance: NA; v_gene: TRBV5-1; CDR3nt: TGCGCCAGCAGCTTGAGGCCGGGTATCGCGACCCAGTACTTC; CDR3aa: CASSLRPGIATQYF
d_gene: NA; j_gene: TRBJ2-5; abundance: NA; v_gene: TRBV6-5; CDR3nt: TGTGCCAGCATAGACGTGGGGGCCCAAGAGACCCAGTACTTC; CDR3aa: CASIDVGAQETQYF
d_gene: NA; j_gene: TRBJ2-2; abundance: NA; v_gene: TRBV4-2; CDR3nt: TGTGCCAGCAGCCAAGTCTCCGGGGCAACGAACACCGGGGAGCTGTTTTTT; CDR3aa: CASSQVSGATNTGELFF
d_gene: TRBD1; j_gene: TRBJ2-3; abundance: NA; v_gene: TRBV2; CDR3nt: TGTGCCAGCAGACCAGGGGGCCCACTCACAGATACGCAGTATTTT; CDR3aa: CASRPGGPLTDTQYF
d_gene: NA; j_gene: TRBJ2-7; abundance: NA; v_gene: TRBV5-1; CDR3nt: TGCGCCAGCAGCTTGGTCCCTGGCGACTACGAGCAGTACTTC; CDR3aa: CASSLVPGDYEQYF
d_gene: TRBD1; j_gene: TRBJ1-1; abundance: NA; v_gene: TRBV9; CDR3nt: TGTGCCAGCAGCTTGGGACAGGCCAGGGACACTGAAGCTTTCTTT; CDR3aa: CASSLGQARDTEAFF
d_gene: TRBD1; j_gene: TRBJ1-1; abundance: NA; v_gene: TRBV5-1; CDR3nt: TGCGCCAGCAGCAGCGGACAGGGACAGAACACTGAAGCTTTCTTT; CDR3aa: CASSSGQGQNTEAFF
d_gene: NA; j_gene: TRBJ1-2; abundance: NA; v_gene: TRBV28; CDR3nt: TGTGCCAGCAGTCCCCCGGGGCTGAGGTATGGCTACACCTTC; CDR3aa: CASSPPGLRYGYTF
d_gene: NA; j_gene: TRBJ2-4; abundance: NA; v_gene: TRBV20-1; CDR3nt: TGCAGTGCTAGTCTCCCCCTTGACCCCGCACGAAACATTCAGTACTTC; CDR3aa: CSASLPLDPARNIQYF
d_gene: NA; j_gene: TRBJ2-2; abundance: NA; v_gene: TRBV6-2/TRBV6-3; CDR3nt: TGTGCCAGCAGTTGGACAGCGAACACCGGGGAGCTGTTTTTT; CDR3aa: CASSWTANTGELFF
d_gene: TRBD2; j_gene: TRBJ2-3; abundance: NA; v_gene: TRBV24-1; CDR3nt: TGTGCCACCAGTGGCCTAGCGGACTACACAGATACGCAGTATTTT; CDR3aa: CATSGLADYTDTQYF
d_gene: NA; j_gene: TRBJ1-4; abundance: NA; v_gene: TRBV11-2; CDR3nt: TGTGCCAGCAGCTCCTCTCGGACAGACGATGAAAAACTGTTTTTT; CDR3aa: CASSSSRTDDEKLFF
d_gene: NA; j_gene: TRBJ2-7; abundance: NA; v_gene: TRBV7-8; CDR3nt: TGTGCCAGCAGCCTAGGGCCAGGGGCTAACTACGAGCAGTACTTC; CDR3aa: CASSLGPGANYEQYF
d_gene: TRBD2; j_gene: TRBJ2-3; abundance: NA; v_gene: TRBV5-1; CDR3nt: TGCGCCAGCAGCTTAGGGGTAGCGGGAGTTATAGATACGCAGTATTTT; CDR3aa: CASSLGVAGVIDTQYF
d_gene: NA; j_gene: TRBJ1-1; abundance: NA; v_gene: TRBV12-3/TRBV12-4; CDR3nt: TGTGCCAGCAGTTTAATGATGAACACTGAAGCTTTCTTT; CDR3aa: CASSLMMNTEAFF
d_gene: TRBD2; j_gene: TRBJ2-2; abundance: NA; v_gene: TRBV3-1/TRBV3-2; CDR3nt: TGTGCCAGCAGCTCGGGGGGAATCACCGGGGAGCTGTTTTTT; CDR3aa: CASSSGGITGELFF
d_gene: NA; j_gene: TRBJ1-2; abundance: NA; v_gene: TRBV12-3/TRBV12-4; CDR3nt: TGTGCCAGCAGTATGGGAGCGGGCTACACCTTC; CDR3aa: CASSMGAGYTF
d_gene: NA; j_gene: TRBJ1-3; abundance: NA; v_gene: TRBV9; CDR3nt: TGTGCCAGCAGCGAGACCCCGACAGTCTCCTTTGGAAACACCATATATTTT; CDR3aa: CASSETPTVSFGNTIYF
d_gene: TRBD1; j_gene: TRBJ1-1; abundance: NA; v_gene: TRBV6-5; CDR3nt: TGTGCCAGCCTGGACAGGACCCCACCTGAAGCTTTCTTT; CDR3aa: CASLDRTPPEAFF
d_gene: NA; j_gene: TRBJ2-1; abundance: NA; v_gene: TRBV3-1/TRBV3-2; CDR3nt: TGTGCCAGCAGCCAAGTCTTACAGCGGACGATGGGGAATGAGCAGTTCTTC; CDR3aa: CASSQVLQRTMGNEQFF